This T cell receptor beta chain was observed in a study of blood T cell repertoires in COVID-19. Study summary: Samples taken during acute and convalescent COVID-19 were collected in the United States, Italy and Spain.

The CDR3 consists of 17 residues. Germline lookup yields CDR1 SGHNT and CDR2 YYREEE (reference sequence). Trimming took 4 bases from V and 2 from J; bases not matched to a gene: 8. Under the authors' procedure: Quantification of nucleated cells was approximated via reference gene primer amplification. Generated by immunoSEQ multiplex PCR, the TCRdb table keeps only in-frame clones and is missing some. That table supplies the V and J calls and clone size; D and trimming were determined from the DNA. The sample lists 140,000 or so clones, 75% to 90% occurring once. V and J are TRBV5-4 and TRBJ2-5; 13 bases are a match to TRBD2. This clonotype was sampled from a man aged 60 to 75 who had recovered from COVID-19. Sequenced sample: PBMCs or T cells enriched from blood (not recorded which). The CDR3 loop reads CASSPGTSGIRQETQYF. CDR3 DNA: TGTGCCAGCAGCCCCGGGACTAGCGGGATAAGACAAGAGACCCAGTACTTC.